These 19 T cell receptor beta chains originate from one sample sequenced in a study of T-cell reconstitution after alpha-beta-depleted transplantation in children. Researchers prepared the TCRbeta library using unique molecular identifiers, the study reports. TCRdb used MiXCR to reprocess the PCR reads, holding one entry per CDR3 protein. This repertoire shows about 250,000 distinct CDR3 sequences, under 30% found once; its top ten account for around 4.8%. The source was PBMCs, mostly from graft donor cells, collected 360 days after TCRalphabeta/CD19-depleted stem cell transplant. The receptors derive from a female patient aged 2-9 years who had a stem cell transplant for congenital amegakaryocytic thrombocytopenia, so the T cells may come from the graft donor.

In this sample, this clonotype turned up many times. The rearrangement links TRBV12-3 or TRBV12-4 to TRBJ2-1, with D possibly TRBD1 on 6 matching bases. The CDR3 consists of 14 residues. Trimming removed 1 base at V and 8 bases at J, with 12 bases between. The CDR3 is CASSLGTVLDEQFF. The CDR3 nucleotides are TGTGCCAGCAGTTTAGGGACAGTGCTGGATGAGCAGTTCTTC.

The chain combines TRBV27 with TRBJ2-2; D may be TRBD2 (6 bases). This CDR3 comprises 16 residues. Trimming cost V 4 bases and J 0 bases, with 12 bases left between them. Germline lookup yields CDR1 MNHEY and CDR2 SMNVEV (reference sequence). CDR3 sequence reads: CASSSSSVSNTGELFF. CDR3 coding DNA: TGTGCCAGCAGTTCCTCTAGCGTATCGAACACCGGGGAGCTGTTTTTT.

This clonotype occurred a few times. This chain uses TRBV9 with TRBJ2-7; D may be TRBD1 (5 bases). The ends were cut back, 4 bases at V and 2 bases at J, with 13 bases in the middle. CDR3 length equals 14 residues. Germline loops: CDR1 SGDLS, CDR2 YYNGEE. CDR3 sequence: CASSLTDLTYEQYF. The CDR3 DNA reads as TGTGCCAGCAGCCTGACAGATTTGACCTACGAGCAGTACTTC.

J is TRBJ2-7 and V is TRBV20-1; 8 nucleotides line up with TRBD1. V lost 0 bases and J lost 7; bases outside the gene matches: 11. There are 15 residues in the CDR3. The germline V gene encodes CDR1 DFQATT and CDR2 SNEGSKA (reference sequence). The CDR3 coding sequence is TGCAGTGCTAGAGACAGGGGGCCGTTTCTCGGAGAGCAGTACTTC. Translation gives CSARDRGPFLGEQYF.

The chain employs TRBV4-3 and TRBJ1-2; D remains ambiguous. Germline loops: CDR1 LGHNA, CDR2 YSLEER. V lost 0 bases to trimming and J lost 0 bases, with 11 bases between them. The length of the CDR3 is 16 residues. The DNA for the CDR3 is TGCGCCAGCAGCCAAGATCTGGAGGCGACTAACTATGGCTACACCTTC. It codes for CASSQDLEATNYGYTF.

This rearrangement joins TRBV4-3 to TRBJ2-3, with D maybe TRBD2 (7 bases). The V end was cut by 1 base, the J end by 7 bases, with 24 bases between. The CDR3 is 18 amino acids. In germline, CDR1 is LGHNA, CDR2 YSLEER. The CDR3 DNA is TGCGCCAGCAGCCAAGCAGGGACAACCTTCTGGGGGGGGAATACGCAGTATTTT. Translating gives CASSQAGTTFWGGNTQYF.

This sequence joins TRBV12-5 and TRBJ1-1; a possible D gene is TRBD1 (5 bases). Germline loops: CDR1 LGHNT, CDR2 FRNRAP. V was shortened by 3 bases and J by 6 bases, with 14 bases between the two germline ends. This CDR3 has 14 residues. The CDR3 protein is CASGFRGGGSEAFF. CDR3 sequence (DNA): TGTGCTAGTGGTTTTCGTGGGGGGGGATCTGAAGCTTTCTTT.

This clonotype has a handful of counts. V is TRBV5-4 and J is TRBJ2-7; 15 bases fit TRBD2. The CDR3 runs 16 residues. J was trimmed by 0 bases and V by 4 bases; bases with no gene match: 2. Germline CDR1 SGHNT, CDR2 YYREEE (reference sequence). CDR3 sequence (DNA): TGTGCCAGCAGCCCGGGACTAGCGGGGGGCTCCTACGAGCAGTACTTC. Its translation is CASSPGLAGGSYEQYF. The variable domain in full, completed from reference TRBV5-4 and TRBJ2-7, reads ETGVTQSPTHLIKTRGQQVTLRCSSQSGHNTVSWYQQALGQGPQFIFQYYREEENGRGNFPPRFSGLQFPNYSSELNVNALELDDSALYLCASSPGLAGGSYEQYFGPGTRLTVT.

This clonotype was seen a handful of times. J is TRBJ1-6 and V is TRBV12-3 or TRBV12-4, with TRBD1 identical over 8 bases. Trimming cost V 6 bases and J 3 bases; bases outside gene matches: 7. The CDR3 has 16 amino acids. The CDR3 region has the DNA TGTGCCAGCAGACAGACAGGGGTCTACTATAATTCACCCCTCCACTTT. Translation gives CASRQTGVYYNSPLHF.

A few counts support this clonotype. This rearrangement joins TRBV7-8 to TRBJ2-7; the D is unclear. The ends were cut back, 5 bases at V and 4 bases at J, with 9 bases in the middle. Germline V gene data show CDR1 as SGHVS and CDR2 as FQNEAQ. The CDR3 contains 12 residues. The CDR3 sequence: CASSIGNYEQYF. The DNA for the CDR3 is TGTGCCAGCAGCATCGGTAATTACGAGCAGTACTTC. Combining the CDR3 with reference TRBV7-8 and TRBJ2-7 gives the whole variable domain GAGVSQSPRYKVAKRGQDVALRCDPISGHVSLFWYQQALGQGPEFLTYFQNEAQLDKSGLPSDRFFAERPEGSVSTLKIQRTQQEDSAVYLCASSIGNYEQYFGPGTRLTVT.

The gene calls are TRBV10-3 and TRBJ1-2, with 8 nucleotides matching TRBD1. The germline V gene has CDR1 ENHRY and CDR2 SYGVKD. The CDR3 is 13 amino acids. V was pared by 7 bases and J by 5 bases, with 6 bases of the junction left unmatched. The CDR3 sequence: CAITGTGKYGYTF. CDR3 bases: TGTGCCATCACCGGGACAGGAAAATATGGCTACACCTTC.

This clonotype turned up a few times. The rearrangement links TRBV4-1 to TRBJ2-7, with D unclear. Germline CDR1 reads MGHRA; CDR2 reads YSYEKL. V lost 1 base, J lost 2 bases, and 18 bases lay in between. The CDR3 runs 17 residues. The CDR3 is CASSQVFSLYYAYEQYF. CDR3 in DNA: TGCGCCAGCAGCCAAGTTTTTTCCCTTTACTACGCCTACGAGCAGTACTTC.

This chain uses TRBV20-1 with TRBJ1-2, with 7 bases identical to TRBD1. This CDR3 contains 12 residues. Germline loops: CDR1 DFQATT, CDR2 SNEGSKA (reference sequence). The V segment lost 4 bases and the J segment 8 bases; nucleotides outside the gene matches: 7. This CDR3 is CSAMEGAKGYTF. The CDR3 DNA reads as TGCAGTGCTATGGAGGGGGCCAAAGGCTACACCTTC.

The table lists this clonotype with a few counts. The V and J genes are TRBV24-1 and TRBJ2-1; D is uncertain. The CDR3 sequence is 14 residues long. In germline, CDR1 is KGHDR, CDR2 SFDVKD. V was cut by 2 bases and J by 8 bases, with 12 bases left in between. The CDR3 spells CATSDSTPWDEQFF. Written as DNA, the CDR3 is TGTGCCACCAGTGATTCGACCCCCTGGGATGAGCAGTTCTTC.

This clonotype was seen many times. This chain uses TRBV11-2 with TRBJ2-5; either TRBD1 or TRBD2 may supply D (7 bases each). The CDR3 spans 15 residues. Germline lookup yields CDR1 SGHAT and CDR2 FQNNGV. Deletions cut 9 bases from V and 3 bases from J, with 20 bases between. This CDR3 is CASGPQGGAEETQYF. The CDR3 DNA sequence: TGTGCCAGTGGCCCTCAGGGGGGGGCGGAAGAGACCCAGTACTTC.

The table lists this clonotype with many counts. The V and J genes are TRBV6-5 and TRBJ1-1; D possibly corresponds to TRBD1 (5 bases). The germline V gene encodes CDR1 MNHEY and CDR2 SVGAGI. V gave up 2 bases and J gave up 0 bases, with 16 bases separating them. The CDR3 totals 17 residues. Here the CDR3 reads CASSYTDSIPMNTEAFF. The DNA of the CDR3 is TGTGCCAGCAGTTACACCGACAGCATACCCATGAACACTGAAGCTTTCTTT.

This clonotype has just a few counts. The V call is TRBV10-3, the J call TRBJ2-7, with TRBD1 matching over 9 bases. Looked up from germline, CDR1 is ENHRY and CDR2 is SYGVKD. The CDR3 spans 14 residues. V shed 5 bases and J 5 bases; nucleotides not matched to a gene: 7. The CDR3 region is CAISRERTGDEQYF. The CDR3 nucleotides are TGTGCCATCAGTCGAGAAAGGACAGGGGACGAGCAGTACTTC.

On this clonotype: An end of the junction does not agree with germline; a read error may underlie this. V gene TRBV7-9 combines with J gene TRBJ1-2, with a possible D match to TRBD1 (5 bases). Germline V gives CDR1 SEHNR, CDR2 FQNEAQ (reference sequence). The CDR3 runs 15 residues. CDR3 DNA: TGTGCCAGAAGCTTACTTGCAGGGACCAACTATGGCTACACCTTC. Protein product: CARSLLAGTNYGYTF.

This clonotype was seen a handful of times. The V call is TRBV7-2, the J call TRBJ2-2, with 13 positions matching TRBD2. Per the germline V gene, CDR1 is SGHTA and CDR2 is FQGNSA. There are 16 residues in the CDR3. The trim removed 6 bases at V and 8 bases at J, leaving 9 bases unmatched. CDR3 sequence (DNA): TGTGCCAGCAGGTCACCGGGACTAGCGGGAACTGGGGAGCTGTTTTTT. Protein sequence: CASRSPGLAGTGELFF. Filled out from reference TRBV7-2 and TRBJ2-2, the complete variable domain reads GAGVSQSPSNKVTEKGKDVELRCDPISGHTALYWYRQSLGQGLEFLIYFQGNSAPDKSGLPSDRFSAERTGGSVSTLTIQRTQQEDSAVYLCASRSPGLAGTGELFFGEGSRLTVL.